The rows below give T cell receptor beta chains drawn from one sample of a study of vaccination and CD4 T cells after COVID-19. TCRdb recomputed calls from the PCR reads with MiXCR, one row per CDR3 protein. The sample carries about 13,000 distinct CDR3 sequences, around a quarter recorded once. Their recognized antigens are unknown. The sequenced sample was CD4+ T cells from blood, cultured in vitro. The source is a human donor who had recovered from COVID-19. Both conserved end residues are part of each CDR3. A D gene is named only where the DNA matches it firmly. A row's size may be missing; if present it is once, few, many or a size class.

v_gene	d_gene	abundance	j_gene	CDR3aa	CDR3nt
TRBV20-1	TRBD2	NA	TRBJ2-1	CSALSGISYNEQFF	TGCAGTGCTCTTAGCGGGATCTCCTACAATGAGCAGTTCTTC
TRBV7-2	TRBD2	few	TRBJ2-5	CASSPPRGGGTQYF	TGTGCCAGCAGCCCTCCCCGGGGGGGGGGGACCCAGTACTTC
TRBV5-1	NA	NA	TRBJ1-5	CASSEGVSNQPQHF	TGCGCCAGCAGCGAGGGGGTTAGCAATCAGCCCCAGCATTTT
TRBV5-1	NA	NA	TRBJ2-3	CASSVAKGTDTQYF	TGCGCCAGCAGCGTGGCTAAGGGTACAGATACGCAGTATTTT
TRBV12-3/TRBV12-4	NA	NA	TRBJ1-5	CASSLRGGSNQPQHF	TGTGCCAGCAGTTTAAGGGGAGGGAGCAATCAGCCCCAGCATTTT
TRBV6-1	NA	NA	TRBJ2-3	CVTGHPGGSTDTQYF	TGTGTTACGGGACACCCCGGTGGGAGCACAGATACGCAGTATTTT
TRBV6-1	NA	few	TRBJ2-3	CASSERMMGTDTQYF	TGTGCCAGCAGTGAAAGGATGATGGGCACAGATACGCAGTATTTT
TRBV6-1	NA	few	TRBJ2-6	CASAPGQLFSGANVLTF	TGTGCCAGCGCCCCGGGACAACTTTTCTCTGGGGCCAACGTCCTGACTTTC
TRBV7-9	NA	NA	TRBJ1-3	CASSGDLRGSGNTIYF	TGTGCCAGCAGCGGAGATCTGAGAGGCTCTGGAAACACCATATATTTT
TRBV11-2	TRBD2	NA	TRBJ2-1	CASSTTSGANNEQFF	TGTGCCAGCAGCACGACTAGCGGGGCCAACAATGAGCAGTTCTTC
TRBV2	TRBD1	NA	TRBJ2-7	CASSADRGSTTEQYF	TGTGCCAGCAGTGCCGACAGGGGGAGTACGACGGAGCAGTACTTC
TRBV20-1	TRBD1	NA	TRBJ2-4	CSAQTQGGPNIQYF	TGCAGTGCTCAGACACAGGGGGGCCCAAACATTCAGTACTTC
TRBV7-2	NA	NA	TRBJ2-6	CASILLWGDSSGANVLTF	TGTGCCAGCATCCTACTTTGGGGTGATAGCTCTGGGGCCAACGTCCTGACTTTC
TRBV12-3/TRBV12-4	NA	NA	TRBJ2-1	CASSLLGGSAEQFF	TGTGCCAGCAGTTTACTAGGTGGGTCGGCTGAGCAGTTCTTC
TRBV2	NA	few	TRBJ2-3	CATGGRATDTQYF	TGTGCCACCGGCGGCAGGGCCACAGATACGCAGTATTTT
TRBV30	NA	NA	TRBJ1-2	CAWSDQTAYGYTF	TGTGCCTGGAGTGACCAGACAGCCTATGGCTACACCTTC
TRBV11-3	NA	NA	TRBJ1-1	CASSPTGRQAFF	TGTGCCAGCAGCCCGACAGGACGCCAAGCTTTCTTT
TRBV5-1	TRBD1	NA	TRBJ1-4	CASSFGTDNEKLFF	TGCGCCAGCAGCTTCGGGACAGATAATGAAAAACTGTTTTTT
TRBV5-6	TRBD1	NA	TRBJ2-5	CASSFLSGTGQETQYF	TGTGCCAGCAGCTTCCTCTCCGGGACAGGGCAAGAGACCCAGTACTTC
TRBV18	NA	NA	TRBJ1-2	CASSGAGTPDYGYTF	TGTGCCAGCTCCGGGGCAGGGACGCCTGACTATGGCTACACCTTC
TRBV5-1	TRBD1	few	TRBJ1-2	CASSPGDRGRDGYTF	TGCGCCAGCAGCCCGGGGGACAGGGGGCGCGATGGCTACACCTTC
TRBV12-3/TRBV12-4	TRBD2	few	TRBJ2-3	CASSFSGGAGDTQYF	TGTGCCAGCAGTTTTAGCGGGGGGGCGGGAGATACGCAGTATTTT
TRBV28	NA	NA	TRBJ1-2	CASSSPSLNYGYTF	TGTGCCAGCAGTTCCCCGTCATTGAACTATGGCTACACCTTC
TRBV6-2/TRBV6-3	NA	NA	TRBJ1-2	CASKREGHYGYTF	TGTGCCAGCAAACGGGAGGGCCACTATGGCTACACCTTC
TRBV2	NA	few	TRBJ1-2	CASSPGTGRGGYTF	TGTGCCAGCAGTCCCGGGACGGGGAGAGGTGGCTACACCTTC
TRBV5-8	TRBD1	NA	TRBJ1-1	CASSLHRGLAEAFF	TGTGCCAGCAGCTTACACAGGGGGCTCGCTGAAGCTTTCTTT
TRBV20-1	NA	few	TRBJ1-1	CSARDEQVNTEAFF	TGCAGTGCTAGAGATGAACAGGTGAACACTGAAGCTTTCTTT
TRBV6-5	NA	NA	TRBJ1-1	CASSSSLTEAFF	TGTGCCAGCAGTTCAAGTTTAACTGAAGCTTTCTTT
TRBV18	TRBD1	NA	TRBJ1-2	CASSPGQPNYGYTF	TGTGCCAGCTCACCGGGACAGCCCAACTATGGCTACACCTTC
TRBV10-1	NA	NA	TRBJ1-1	CASSSQLNTEAFF	TGCGCCAGCAGTTCACAGCTGAACACTGAAGCTTTCTTT
TRBV10-2	NA	NA	TRBJ2-7	CASSNSGTANYEQYF	TGCGCCAGCAGTAACTCCGGGACTGCGAACTACGAGCAGTACTTC
TRBV6-1	TRBD2	NA	TRBJ2-3	CASSRGGAGTDTQYF	TGTGCCAGCAGCCGCGGGGGGGCAGGCACAGATACGCAGTATTTT
TRBV6-1	NA	medium-sized	TRBJ1-5	CASRGMYSNQPQHF	TGTGCCAGCAGGGGAATGTATAGCAATCAGCCCCAGCATTTT
TRBV5-1	TRBD1	NA	TRBJ1-2	CASSPSLDRVHGYTF	TGCGCCAGCAGCCCCAGCTTGGACAGGGTACATGGCTACACCTTC
TRBV11-2	NA	few	TRBJ1-1	CASSPRDRASNTEAFF	TGTGCCAGCAGCCCCCGGGATAGAGCTTCGAACACTGAAGCTTTCTTT
TRBV5-1	TRBD1	few	TRBJ1-2	CASSRGQGSYGYTF	TGCGCCAGCAGCCGGGGACAGGGAAGCTATGGCTACACCTTC
TRBV12-3/TRBV12-4	TRBD1	NA	TRBJ2-2	CASSPTRGSGTGELFF	TGTGCCAGCAGTCCAACCAGGGGGTCTGGCACCGGGGAGCTGTTTTTT
TRBV5-4	TRBD1	NA	TRBJ2-7	CASSFETGDYEQYF	TGTGCCAGCAGCTTTGAGACAGGGGACTACGAGCAGTACTTC
TRBV20-1	NA	NA	TRBJ1-4	CSARVLLLGEKLFF	TGCAGTGCTAGGGTTCTACTCCTGGGGGAAAAACTGTTTTTT
TRBV20-1	NA	few	TRBJ2-7	CSASQDREGDYEQYF	TGCAGTGCTTCCCAGGACAGGGAGGGGGACTACGAGCAGTACTTC
TRBV6-2/TRBV6-3	NA	NA	TRBJ1-1	CASSYGAGGYPEAFF	TGTGCCAGCAGTTATGGGGCCGGAGGTTACCCCGAAGCTTTCTTT
TRBV20-1	TRBD2	NA	TRBJ2-5	CSARLAGVWTETQYF	TGCAGTGCCCGGCTAGCGGGGGTCTGGACGGAGACCCAGTACTTC
TRBV19	NA	NA	TRBJ2-7	CASSSGQSYEQYF	TGTGCCAGTAGTAGTGGACAGTCCTACGAGCAGTACTTC